Listed below are T cell receptor beta chains from one sample, sequenced in a study of a mutant IDH1 vaccine in newly diagnosed glioma. Profiled with immunoSEQ multiplex PCR; TCRdb holds only in-frame clones, not every one. This sample carries about 51,000 clones, about 80% of them seen once, and the ten largest clones take roughly 1.9%. Sequenced here: PBMCs, sampled from a glioma patient treated with radiotherapy, temozolomide or both. These receptors were collected from a woman aged 40 to 55 with glioma. The CDR3 runs from the conserved cysteine through the conserved F or W. D genes are given only for firm matches. Rows may omit the clone size; those that give it use once, few, many or a size class.

len	d_gene	abundance	v_gene	j_gene	CDR3nt	CDR3aa
13	TRBD1	.	TRBV11-2	TRBJ2-3	TGTGCCAGCAGCTGGACAGGGGCAGATACGCAGTATTTT	CASSWTGADTQYF
16	TRBD2	.	TRBV6-1	TRBJ2-3	TGTGCCAGCAGTGGCCTAACTAGCGGGGGCACAGATACGCAGTATTTT	CASSGLTSGGTDTQYF
17	.	.	TRBV5-8	TRBJ1-5	TGTGCCAGCAGCTTGCACCTAAGGACCGCAGGCTATCAGCCCCAGCATTTT	CASSLHLRTAGYQPQHF
15	.	.	TRBV19	TRBJ2-7	TGTGCCAGTACCCGACGGGGAGGGGGCGTTTACGAGCAGTACTTC	CASTRRGGGVYEQYF
13	.	.	TRBV5-1	TRBJ1-4	TGCGCCACCTCGGGTCTCCCGGGGGAAAAACTGTTTTTT	CATSGLPGEKLFF
15	TRBD2	few	TRBV7-8	TRBJ2-7	TGTGCCAGCAGCTTTGGGCTAGCGGGGGACTACGAGCAGTACTTC	CASSFGLAGDYEQYF
15	TRBD1	.	TRBV6-1	TRBJ1-1	TGTGCCAGCAGCTTCTTCGGACAGGGGAACACTGAAGCTTTCTTT	CASSFFGQGNTEAFF
11	.	.	TRBV6-6	TRBJ1-5	TGTGCCAGCAGCACCGATTCGCCCCAGCATTTT	CASSTDSPQHF
16	.	.	TRBV9	TRBJ1-1	TGTGCCAGCAGCGTAGCTGCCGAGTGGGTGAACACTGAAGCTTTCTTT	CASSVAAEWVNTEAFF
11	.	.	TRBV30	TRBJ2-3	TGTGCCTGGAGTGTAAGTGCTACGCAGTATTTT	CAWSVSATQYF
13	.	.	TRBV2	TRBJ2-5	TGTGCCAGCACGGCAGGGCCCAGGTTGACCCAGTACTTC	CASTAGPRLTQYF
15	.	.	TRBV7-8	TRBJ2-7	TGTGCCAGCAGCTTAGCGCAGGAGGGGGTACACGAGCAGTACTTC	CASSLAQEGVHEQYF
14	.	.	TRBV6-5	TRBJ1-2	TGTGCCAGCAGTTACTTGGGGCCGGGCTATGGCTACACCTTC	CASSYLGPGYGYTF
14	TRBD2	once	TRBV30	TRBJ2-7	TGTGCCTGGAATAGCGGGGGGCAGCCCTACGAGCAGTACTTC	CAWNSGGQPYEQYF
15	.	.	TRBV30	TRBJ1-2	TGTGCCTGGAGGGAAGAAGGAGTAATTAACTATGGCTACACCTTC	CAWREEGVINYGYTF
13	.	few	TRBV19	TRBJ1-1	TGTGCCAGTAGTATAAGCATCAATACTGAAGCTTTCTTT	CASSISINTEAFF
16	.	.	TRBV4-2	TRBJ1-1	TGTGCCAGCAGCCCCCTCTCGACCGGGGTGAAGACTGAAGCTTTCTTT	CASSPLSTGVKTEAFF
14	TRBD1	.	TRBV29-1	TRBJ1-2	TGCAGCGTCGATCGGGACAGCAATAACTATGGCTACACCTTC	CSVDRDSNNYGYTF
11	.	.	TRBV6-5	TRBJ1-2	TGTGCCAGCAGTGCAGGGTATGGCTACACCTTC	CASSAGYGYTF
16	TRBD2	.	TRBV11-3	TRBJ2-1	TGTGCCAGCAGCTCCCTAGCGGGCCGGGGTTACAATGAGCAGTTCTTC	CASSSLAGRGYNEQFF
19	.	.	TRBV6-1	TRBJ2-3	TGTGCCAGCAGTGGCCCCAAAGGTGGGGGGCCGGTGTTCACAGATACGCAGTATTTT	CASSGPKGGGPVFTDTQYF
13	.	.	TRBV9	TRBJ1-4	TGTGCCAGCAGGGGCAGGGGCGAAGAAAAACTGTTTTTT	CASRGRGEEKLFF
15	.	.	TRBV13	TRBJ2-2	TGTGCCAGCAGCTTAGAGGGACCGAACACCGGGGAGCTGTTTTTT	CASSLEGPNTGELFF
13	TRBD2	.	TRBV29-1	TRBJ2-1	TGCAGCGTTGGACTAGCGGGCTACAATGAGCAGTTCTTC	CSVGLAGYNEQFF
12	.	few	TRBV2	TRBJ1-1	TGTGCCAGCAACCGGTTGAACACTGAAGCTTTCTTT	CASNRLNTEAFF
17	TRBD1	few	TRBV7-9	TRBJ1-1	TGTGCCAGCAGCTGGGGGGACAGATTCGCTTGGAACACTGAAGCTTTCTTT	CASSWGDRFAWNTEAFF
13	.	.	TRBV30	TRBJ1-2	TGTGCCTGGAGTGTACGGGTAGGCGGAGGCTACACCTTC	CAWSVRVGGGYTF
15	.	.	TRBV14	TRBJ1-4	TGTGCCAGCAGCCCACTAGGGGGAACTAATGAAAAACTGTTTTTT	CASSPLGGTNEKLFF
15	TRBD2	.	TRBV6-4	TRBJ2-1	TGTGCCAGCAGTGTTAGCGGGGGTGCTCCTAATGAGCAGTTCTTC	CASSVSGGAPNEQFF
13	.	.	TRBV6-5	TRBJ1-5	TGTGCCAGCAGTTCATATAGCAATCAGCCCCAGCATTTT	CASSSYSNQPQHF
14	TRBD2	.	TRBV30	TRBJ2-5	TGTGCCTGGAGGGCTAGCGGGGGGAGAGAAACCCAGTACTTC	CAWRASGGRETQYF
15	.	.	TRBV6-6	TRBJ1-1	TGTGCCAGCAGAAGCCTAGGGAGGGATAACACTGAAGCTTTCTTT	CASRSLGRDNTEAFF
15	.	.	TRBV25-1	TRBJ2-2	TGTGCCAGCAGTCCAAGGGCGGGGAACACCGGGACGATGTTTTTT	CASSPRAGNTGTMFF
13	.	.	TRBV7-2	TRBJ1-2	TGTGCCAGCAGCCCGGGGGGATCCGGGGGCTACACCTTC	CASSPGGSGGYTF
14	.	.	TRBV6-1	TRBJ2-5	TGTGCCAGCCACGATGGGGGTGGAGGAGAGACCCAGTACTTC	CASHDGGGGETQYF
17	.	.	TRBV19	TRBJ2-5	TGTGCCAGTAGACCCCCTGGGGGCGGGGGTCTCCAAGAGACCCAGTACTTC	CASRPPGGGGLQETQYF
15	.	.	TRBV5-1	TRBJ2-3	TGCGCCAGCAGCTTGAACGGGGGAGGCACAGATACGCAGTATTTT	CASSLNGGGTDTQYF
14	.	.	TRBV4-3	TRBJ2-7	TGCGCCAGCAGCCGGGACCCCCTGAGCCACGAGCAGTACTTC	CASSRDPLSHEQYF
18	TRBD2	.	TRBV7-2	TRBJ2-3	TGTGCCAGCAGCTTCCCAAAGGGTGGCGGGGGGGACACAGATACGCAGTATTTT	CASSFPKGGGGDTDTQYF
14	TRBD1	.	TRBV23-1	TRBJ2-7	TGCGCCAGCCTAACGGGACAGCACTCCTACGAGCAGTACTTC	CASLTGQHSYEQYF
16	.	few	TRBV15	TRBJ1-1	TGTGCCACCAGCAGAGGTGGGACGGACATGAACACTGAAGCTTTCTTT	CATSRGGTDMNTEAFF
20	TRBD1	.	TRBV14	TRBJ2-3	TGTGCCAGCTACCACACTAAGGCCGGGACAGGGGTGCTTGATACAGATACGCAGTATTTT	CASYHTKAGTGVLDTDTQYF
14	.	.	TRBV11-2	TRBJ1-1	TGTGCCAGCAGCTTATCAGGAATGGACACTGAAGCTTTCTTT	CASSLSGMDTEAFF
16	.	.	TRBV6-5	TRBJ2-2	TGTGCCAGCAGTTATATGGGGGGGCCAGGGACCGGGGAGCTGTTTTTT	CASSYMGGPGTGELFF
16	.	.	TRBV4-3	TRBJ1-4	TGCGCCAGCAGCCAAGATGGCGGAATAGGGAATGAAAAACTGTTTTTT	CASSQDGGIGNEKLFF
14	TRBD1	medium-sized	TRBV27	TRBJ1-2	TGTGCCAGCAGTTTACAGGGGGCTAACTATGGCTACACCTTC	CASSLQGANYGYTF
12	.	once	TRBV5-6	TRBJ1-5	TGTGCCAGCAGCTTTGTTGATCAGCCCCAGCATTTT	CASSFVDQPQHF
14	.	.	TRBV5-4	TRBJ1-1	TGTGCCAGCAGCTTAGGCAGGGGTGAGACTGAAGCTTTCTTT	CASSLGRGETEAFF
16	.	.	TRBV6-6	TRBJ1-5	TGTGCCAGCAGTTACGGGGGAAGGCGGAATCTTCAGCCCCAGCATTTT	CASSYGGRRNLQPQHF